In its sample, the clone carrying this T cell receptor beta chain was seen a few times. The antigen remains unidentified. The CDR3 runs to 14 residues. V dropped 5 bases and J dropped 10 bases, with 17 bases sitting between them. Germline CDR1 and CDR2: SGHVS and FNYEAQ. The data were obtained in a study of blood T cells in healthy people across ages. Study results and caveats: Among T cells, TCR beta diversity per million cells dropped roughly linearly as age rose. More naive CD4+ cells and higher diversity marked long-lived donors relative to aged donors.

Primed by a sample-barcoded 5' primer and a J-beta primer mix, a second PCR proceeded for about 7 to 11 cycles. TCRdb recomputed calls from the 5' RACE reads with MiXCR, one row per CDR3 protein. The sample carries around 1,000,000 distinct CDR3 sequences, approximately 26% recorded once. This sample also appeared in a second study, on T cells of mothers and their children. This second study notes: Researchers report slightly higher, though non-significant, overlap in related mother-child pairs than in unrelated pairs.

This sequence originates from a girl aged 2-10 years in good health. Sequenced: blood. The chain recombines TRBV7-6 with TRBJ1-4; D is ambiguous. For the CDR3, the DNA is TGTGCCAGCAGCACCCTAATTGGGTCCGGAAAACTGTTTTTT. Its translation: CASSTLIGSGKLFF.